The 32 T cell receptor beta chains in this list originate from one sample, sequenced in a study of blood T cell repertoires in COVID-19. The assay was immunoSEQ multiplex PCR, and TCRdb's table has in-frame clones only and misses some. The table includes around 52,000 clones, around 80% detected once. Source material: peripheral blood. The source of these receptors is an older woman with acute or convalescent COVID-19.

V gene TRBV7-8 combines with J gene TRBJ1-1; D perhaps matches TRBD1 (5 bases). This CDR3 is built from 14 residues. V dropped 5 bases and J dropped 6 bases, with 16 bases sitting between them. Germline CDR1 and CDR2: SGHVS and FQNEAQ. The CDR3 here is CASSPGEVLPEAFF. In DNA form, the CDR3 reads TGTGCCAGCAGCCCGGGGGAGGTTTTGCCTGAAGCTTTCTTT.

CDR3 coding DNA: TGTGCCAGCAGCAGAAACAGGGAGTCCCTGTACGAGCAGTACTTC. Translating it yields CASSRNRESLYEQYF. This chain joins TRBV6-5 and TRBJ2-7, with D possibly matching TRBD1 (6 bases). There are 15 residues in the CDR3. Trimming took 6 bases from V and 4 from J, leaving 19 bases between them. CDR1 and CDR2 (germline): MNHEY, SVGAGI.

The chain couples TRBV6-5 to TRBJ2-3, with 7 bases aligning to TRBD2. The CDR3 consists of 13 residues. Germline CDR1 MNHEY, CDR2 SVGAGI. V was clipped by 6 bases and J by 9 bases; unmatched bases: 9. CDR3 region: CASSLPNGGTQYF. DNA of the CDR3: TGTGCCAGCAGCCTACCCAACGGGGGGACGCAGTATTTT.

V gene TRBV6-5 combines with J gene TRBJ1-1; D possibly corresponds to TRBD1 (5 bases). CDR1 is MNHEY and CDR2 is SVGAGI in the germline V gene. V dropped 3 bases and J dropped 6 bases, with 8 bases sitting between them. The CDR3 length is 12 residues. CDR3: CASSYLGAEAFF. CDR3 nucleotides: TGTGCCAGCAGTTATCTAGGGGCTGAAGCTTTCTTT.

The chain carries TRBV7-8 and TRBJ2-7; 8 positions agree with TRBD2. The CDR3 runs to 15 residues. J was trimmed by 5 bases and V by 7 bases; bases with no gene match: 13. Germline V gene lookup returns CDR1 SGHVS and CDR2 FQNEAQ. The CDR3 here is CASTPRGGAADEQYF. In DNA form, the CDR3 reads TGTGCCAGCACCCCTCGGGGGGGGGCGGCCGACGAGCAGTACTTC.

Note on this clone: Compared with germline, one end of the junction differs, possibly owing to a read error. The rearrangement joins TRBV6-5 to TRBJ1-2, with 8 positions matching TRBD1. CDR1 and CDR2 (germline): MNHEY, SVGAGI. The CDR3 has 12 amino acids. CDR3 DNA sequence: TGTGCCAGACCGCTCCCGGACAGGGTGGGGCCCTTC. It encodes CARPLPDRVGPF.

The genes are TRBV30 and TRBJ2-7; 9 nucleotides line up with TRBD1. Germline CDR1 is GTSNPN and CDR2 is SVGIG (reference sequence). The CDR3 runs to 14 residues. The V gene end was trimmed by 1 base and the J gene end by 3 bases; junction bases not matched to a gene: 4. The CDR3 DNA follows: TGTGCCTGGAGTGATAGGACAGGGGACTACGAGCAGTACTTC. Residues: CAWSDRTGDYEQYF.

The V call is TRBV7-3, the J call TRBJ1-2, with 9 bases that match TRBD1. The germline gives CDR1 SGHTA, CDR2 FQGTGA. This CDR3 comprises 17 residues. J was trimmed by 5 bases and V by 5 bases; bases with no gene match: 15. The CDR3 DNA sequence: TGTGCCAGCAGCCCGGCGCCGGCGGGACAGGGTGTTTATGGCTACACCTTC. Amino acid sequence: CASSPAPAGQGVYGYTF.

V usage is TRBV19 and J usage is TRBJ1-6; no clear D. The CDR3 extends over 14 amino acids. V was cut by 8 bases and J by 14 bases, with 22 bases left in between. The germline gives CDR1 LNHDA, CDR2 SQIVND (reference sequence). This CDR3 is CASSGEPSLLSLHF. CDR3 coding DNA: TGTGCCAGTTCTGGGGAGCCGTCGCTACTTTCCCTCCACTTT.

The rearrangement joins TRBV6-5 to TRBJ1-4; TRBD1 matches at 7 bases. CDR3 length: 16 residues. V shed 0 bases and J 7 bases; nucleotides not matched to a gene: 8. CDR1 and CDR2 (germline): MNHEY, SVGAGI. DNA of the CDR3: TGTGCCAGCAGTTACTCGATGTCAGGGGGGCGTGAAAAACTGTTTTTT. Translating it yields CASSYSMSGGREKLFF.

This chain links TRBV29-1 with TRBJ1-2; D unclear. The CDR3 has 11 residues. The V gene's germline CDR1 is SQVTM and CDR2 ANQGSEA. The V gene lost 3 bases and the J gene lost 6 bases, with 8 bases spanning the gap. The CDR3 sequence is CSVDMEDGYTF. Written as DNA, the CDR3 is TGCAGCGTTGATATGGAGGATGGCTACACCTTC.

There are a few counts of this clone. V gene TRBV21-1 combines with J gene TRBJ1-4; the table's TRBD1 call for D was not verified on the DNA. TRBV21-1 has pseudogene status. The CDR3 sequence is 14 residues long. Written as DNA, the CDR3 is TGTGCCAGCAGCAAGTCAGGGACTAATGAAAAACTGTTTTTT. It is translated as CASSKSGTNEKLFF.

The chain links TRBV24-1 to TRBJ2-5, with D possibly TRBD1 on 5 matching bases. The CDR3 is made up of 14 amino acids. Germline-derived CDR1 and CDR2 are KGHDR and SFDVKD. V lost 4 bases and J 3 bases, leaving 11 bases between the germline ends. CDR3 loop: CATSEPGQKETQYF. The CDR3 DNA is TGTGCCACCAGTGAACCAGGACAAAAAGAGACCCAGTACTTC.

The gene calls are TRBV27 and TRBJ1-1, with TRBD1 matching over 9 bases. The CDR3 contains 14 residues. Germline CDR1 MNHEY, CDR2 SMNVEV (reference sequence). V was pared by 6 bases and J by 2 bases, with 4 bases of the junction left unmatched. The CDR3 DNA is TGTGCCAGCAGGTTGACAGGGGGAAACACTGAAGCTTTCTTT. This codes for CASRLTGGNTEAFF.

In DNA form, the CDR3 reads TGTGCCAGCAGCCAGGACAGGGGTCTTCAGAAGTACTTC. Residues: CASSQDRGLQKYF. V is TRBV14 and J is TRBJ2-7; 9 bases fit TRBD1. The V gene end was trimmed by 3 bases and the J gene end by 11 bases; junction bases not matched to a gene: 8. The CDR3 is 13 amino acids. Germline V gene lookup returns CDR1 SGHDN and CDR2 FVKESK.

This chain connects TRBV21-1 to TRBJ1-4; TRBD1, the table's D call, was not compared with the DNA. TRBV21-1 is given as a pseudogene. There are 15 residues in the CDR3. The CDR3 here is CASSILTGWNEKLFF. As DNA, the CDR3 is TGTGCCAGCAGCATTCTGACAGGATGGAATGAAAAACTGTTTTTT.

This clone was seen only once. The V call is TRBV28, the J call TRBJ2-5; D remains unclear. Germline values: CDR1 MDHEN, CDR2 SYDVKM. This CDR3 comprises 12 residues. Trimming removed 2 bases from V and 5 bases from J, with 6 bases in between. CDR3: CASSLGAETQYF. The CDR3 nucleotides are TGTGCCAGCAGTTTAGGAGCCGAGACCCAGTACTTC.

V gene TRBV7-9 combines with J gene TRBJ1-2, with D perhaps matching TRBD1 (6 bases). Germline assignment: CDR1 SEHNR and CDR2 FQNEAQ (reference sequence). V was cut by 2 bases and J by 4 bases, with 14 bases left in between. This CDR3 spans 15 amino acids. In DNA, the CDR3 is TGTGCCAGCAGCTTATGGACAGCACTAGGCTATGGCTACACCTTC. It encodes CASSLWTALGYGYTF.

This chain joins TRBV7-6 and TRBJ1-5, with D perhaps TRBD1 (5 bases). The CDR3 consists of 15 residues. Germline V gene data show CDR1 as SGHVS and CDR2 as FNYEAQ. V was pared by 2 bases and J by 7 bases, with 15 bases between. CDR3 amino acids: CASSLLAGPEQPQHF. The CDR3 DNA follows: TGTGCCAGCAGCTTACTCGCGGGGCCGGAGCAGCCCCAGCATTTT.

This sequence joins TRBV6-4 and TRBJ1-3; D perhaps matches TRBD1 (6 bases). V was clipped by 4 bases and J by 5 bases, with 9 bases between them. From germline, CDR1 is MRHNA and CDR2 SNTAGT. The CDR3 loop spans 13 amino acids. In nucleotides, the CDR3 is TGTGCCAGCAGTGGGGACATCCGAAACACCATATATTTT. It translates to CASSGDIRNTIYF.

The gene calls are TRBV19 and TRBJ2-2; maybe TRBD2 (7 bases). CDR1 is LNHDA, CDR2 SQIVND, per germline (reference sequence). The V and J ends lost 8 bases and 0 bases respectively, with 16 bases between them. The CDR3 sequence is 16 residues long. The CDR3 loop reads CASAGGRRANTGELFF. CDR3 DNA sequence: TGTGCCAGTGCCGGGGGGCGAAGGGCGAACACCGGGGAGCTGTTTTTT.

The gene calls are TRBV7-2 and TRBJ1-1; D unclear. The germline V and J ends were trimmed by 5 bases and 1 base, with 14 bases remaining between them. There are 15 residues in the CDR3. In germline, CDR1 is SGHTA, CDR2 FQGNSA. CDR3 nucleotides: TGTGCCAGCAGCGTGCTAGGCCGGGGGAACACTGAAGCTTTCTTT. Its protein is CASSVLGRGNTEAFF.

The chain employs TRBV24-1 and TRBJ2-3; 7 nucleotides match TRBD1. Germline V gives CDR1 KGHDR, CDR2 SFDVKD. The trim removed 7 bases at V and 2 bases at J, leaving 5 bases unmatched. The CDR3 is 14 residues long. CDR3 coding DNA: TGTGCCACCAGCCGGGACAGAGACACAGATACGCAGTATTTT. Protein: CATSRDRDTDTQYF.

The chain employs TRBV4-3 and TRBJ1-5; D remains unclear. In germline, CDR1 is LGHNA, CDR2 YSLEER. V was shortened by 3 bases and J by 5 bases, with 11 bases between the two germline ends. The CDR3 spans 14 residues. The CDR3 protein is CASSHSSGDQPQHF. The CDR3 DNA reads as TGCGCCAGCAGCCATTCCAGCGGGGATCAGCCCCAGCATTTT.

The chain carries TRBV6-4 and TRBJ2-2; the D gene is possibly TRBD1 (6 bases). The germline gives CDR1 MRHNA, CDR2 SNTAGT. The CDR3 is made up of 14 amino acids. Trimming stripped 2 bases from V and 2 bases from J, with 6 bases between. The chain's CDR3 is CASSDGTNTGELFF. CDR3 coding DNA: TGTGCCAGCAGTGACGGGACAAACACCGGGGAGCTGTTTTTT.

The V gene is TRBV2, the J gene TRBJ2-2; a weak D match, TRBD1 (5 bases). Trimming pared 4 bases from V and 6 bases from J, leaving 9 bases between. CDR3 size: 13 residues. Germline V CDR1 and CDR2: SNHLY, FYNNEI. CDR3 sequence reads: CASSADISGELFF. The CDR3 nucleotides are TGTGCCAGCAGTGCGGACATCTCCGGGGAGCTGTTTTTT.

The count of this clone is one. The gene calls are TRBV29-1 and TRBJ1-1, with TRBD1 as a possible D gene (5 bases). Germline loops: CDR1 SQVTM, CDR2 ANQGSEA. The CDR3 runs to 15 residues. Trimming took 6 bases from V and 0 from J, leaving 17 bases between them. CDR3: CSVPSPGPLNTEAFF. In nucleotides, the CDR3 is TGCAGCGTCCCGAGCCCAGGGCCCCTGAACACTGAAGCTTTCTTT.

This clone was counted only a few times. The chain joins TRBV30 to TRBJ2-7; 10 nucleotides match TRBD1. The V segment lost 5 bases and the J segment 3 bases; nucleotides outside the gene matches: 1. There are 12 residues in the CDR3. Germline V lookup: CDR1 GTSNPN, CDR2 SVGIG (reference sequence). The CDR3 DNA reads TGTGCCTGGGGGACAGGGGACTACGAGCAGTACTTC. As protein: CAWGTGDYEQYF.

The rearrangement joins TRBV5-1 to TRBJ2-5, with D possibly matching TRBD1 (5 bases). CDR3 size: 15 residues. Trimming shortened V by 0 bases and J by 5 bases, and 14 bases separated the two germline ends. CDR1 and CDR2 (germline): SGHRS, YFSETQ. CDR3 region: CASSLAGAGYETQYF. DNA of the CDR3: TGCGCCAGCAGCTTGGCCGGAGCAGGGTACGAGACCCAGTACTTC.

This CDR3 is CSVAGTSHEQYF. The CDR3 DNA is TGCAGCGTAGCCGGGACATCCCACGAGCAGTACTTC. J is TRBJ2-7 and V is TRBV29-1; D may be TRBD1 (6 bases). Trimming took off 6 bases at V and 5 bases at J, with 14 bases between the two ends. The CDR3 runs to 12 residues. Looked up from germline, CDR1 is SQVTM and CDR2 is ANQGSEA.

J is TRBJ2-2 and V is TRBV5-6; TRBD1 matches at 7 bases. This CDR3 contains 13 residues. The junction had 1 base not matched to a gene; V was cut back by 1 base and J by 7 bases. Looked up from germline, CDR1 is SGHDT and CDR2 is YYEEEE. The CDR3 DNA follows: TGTGCCAGCAGCTTGACAGGGGACGGGGAGCTGTTTTTT. Encoded protein: CASSLTGDGELFF.

As DNA, the CDR3 is TGTGCCAGCAGCTTAGAGTGGGAGCGGGGGGACAATGAGCAGTTCTTC. It is translated as CASSLEWERGDNEQFF. V is TRBV7-2 and J is TRBJ2-1; TRBD2 matches at 9 bases. The germline gives CDR1 SGHTA, CDR2 FQGNSA. The CDR3 is 16 amino acids. Trimming cost V 1 base and J 5 bases; bases outside gene matches: 6.